The source of this T cell receptor (beta chain) is a study of T cell responses to AZD1222 COVID-19 vaccine. Study-wide background: Pooled samples include second doses given at about 4 or 12 weeks. Study-wide results and caveats: Following two doses of AZD1222, Spike-specific TCR breadth and depth rose.

Sequencing was performed with immunoSEQ multiplex PCR; in TCRdb, only in-frame clones are kept and a portion is missing. The sample has about 170,000 clones; 80% to 95% are singletons. Regarding this clone: The antigen is not known.

Germline CDR1 LNHDA, CDR2 SQIVND (reference sequence). The CDR3 totals 17 residues. With V trimmed by 4 bases and J by 2 bases, 8 bases remained unmatched. This receptor was identified in an adult in good health. Sequencing was performed on peripheral blood, taken on day 0 of AZD1222 vaccination. This chain joins TRBV19 and TRBJ2-7, with 13 positions matching TRBD2. The CDR3 region is CASSNGLAGVSPYEQYF. CDR3 DNA: TGTGCCAGTAGTAACGGACTAGCGGGAGTAAGTCCCTACGAGCAGTACTTC.